Given below is one TCR beta chain in context. The germline V gene encodes CDR1 LGHDT and CDR2 YNNKEL (reference sequence). The V end lost 0 bases, the J end lost 5 bases, and 11 bases lay between the germline ends. The CDR3 has 14 residues. This sample is drawn from a study of control samples from healthy donors and cancer patients. Sequencing used immunoSEQ multiplex PCR; TCRdb keeps in-frame clones, though not all of them. The sample has about 160,000 clones; about 90% are singletons. What was sequenced was blood. The V gene is TRBV3-1 (or the pseudogene TRBV3-2), the J gene TRBJ2-7; D unresolved. This clonotype originated in a man under 40 in good health. CDR3 sequence: CASSQDGSRDEQYF. The CDR3 nucleotides read TGTGCCAGCAGCCAAGATGGGTCTAGGGACGAGCAGTACTTC.